Presented here are 2 T cell receptor beta chains from one specimen sequenced in a study of T cells after yellow fever vaccination. TCRdb used MiXCR to reprocess the 5' RACE reads, holding one entry per CDR3 protein. The sample lists 300,000 to 350,000 distinct CDR3 sequences; approximately 8% were seen once. Sequenced here: PBMCs, sampled more than 35 days after the first yellow fever vaccination. Receptors were obtained from a man in his late teens or twenties who received the YFV17D yellow fever vaccine.

At least ten counts were recorded for this clonotype. In DNA form, the CDR3 reads TGTGCCAGCAGAGACAGGGTGGGCGAGCAGTTCTTC. Protein product: CASRDRVGEQFF. The V call is TRBV7-3, the J call TRBJ2-1; 7 bases are shared with TRBD1. Trimming took 6 bases from V and 10 from J; bases not matched to a gene: 6. CDR3 length: 12 residues. Germline CDR1 and CDR2: SGHTA and FQGTGA.

This clonotype showed up just a few times. This sequence joins TRBV7-6 and TRBJ1-3; D call uncertain. V lost 1 base and J 2 bases, leaving 6 bases between the germline ends. The CDR3 covers 14 residues. Per germline, CDR1 SGHVS and CDR2 FNYEAQ. CDR3 in amino acids: CASSLVRTGNTIYF. The CDR3 coding sequence is TGTGCCAGCAGCTTAGTTCGCACTGGAAACACCATATATTTT.